The next 29 T cell receptor beta chains were all read from a single sample in a study of blood T cell repertoires in COVID-19. Clones were read by immunoSEQ multiplex PCR, and TCRdb kept only the in-frame ones, dropping some. The sample gives some 120,000 clones, 90% of which show up once; about 4% is in the top ten. The sample taken for sequencing was peripheral blood. The receptors were sampled from a man aged 50 to 60 with active COVID-19.

V usage is TRBV5-1 and J usage is TRBJ2-2; TRBD2 might be the D (6 bases). The CDR3 consists of 14 residues. CDR1 is SGHRS and CDR2 is YFSETQ in the germline V gene. V dropped 2 bases and J dropped 6 bases, with 11 bases sitting between them. The CDR3 nucleotides are TGCGCCAGCAGCTTTTTGTCGGGGGCCGGGGAGCTGTTTTTT. Its protein product is CASSFLSGAGELFF.

The genes are TRBV27 and TRBJ2-1; 7 bases agree with TRBD2. Germline CDR1 is MNHEY and CDR2 is SMNVEV (reference sequence). The CDR3 totals 16 residues. V gave up 8 bases and J gave up 2 bases; unmatched junction bases: 12. CDR3 protein: CASLLLPGGTYNEQFF. The DNA for the CDR3 is TGTGCCAGCCTCCTGCTCCCGGGGGGTACCTACAATGAGCAGTTCTTC.

The sample holds one count of this clone. This chain uses TRBV11-3 with TRBJ2-1; maybe TRBD2 (7 bases). Germline V gene lookup returns CDR1 SGHNT and CDR2 YENEEA. CDR3 length: 14 residues. Trimming cost V 3 bases and J 4 bases, with 10 bases left between them. This chain's CDR3 is CASSLGGGYNEQFF. The CDR3 region has the DNA TGTGCCAGCAGCTTGGGAGGGGGGTACAATGAGCAGTTCTTC.

The V gene is TRBV11-3, the J gene TRBJ2-1; D is possibly TRBD2 (6 bases). CDR1 and CDR2 from the germline V gene are SGHNT and YENEEA. The CDR3 has 16 amino acids. V shed 6 bases and J shed 1 base, with 16 bases lying between them. CDR3 nucleotide sequence: TGTGCCAGCAGTTTTGGGCAGGGAGGTTCCTACAATGAGCAGTTCTTC. This codes for CASSFGQGGSYNEQFF.

The chain uses TRBV5-1 and TRBJ2-1; possibly TRBD1 for D (6 bases). V gave up 4 bases and J gave up 4 bases, with 18 bases separating them. Germline CDR1 SGHRS, CDR2 YFSETQ. The CDR3 length is 16 residues. The CDR3 is CASSRPGETQYNEQFF. CDR3 coding DNA: TGCGCCAGCAGCCGACCAGGGGAGACACAATACAATGAGCAGTTCTTC.

The chain couples TRBV27 to TRBJ1-1, with D perhaps matching TRBD1 (6 bases). V was cut by 8 bases and J by 1 base, with 14 bases left in between. Germline V CDR1 and CDR2: MNHEY, SMNVEV (reference sequence). The CDR3 runs 14 residues. The DNA for the CDR3 is TGTGCCAGCCGCCGACAGGCGACGAACACTGAAGCTTTCTTT. Its translation is CASRRQATNTEAFF.

V and J are TRBV19 and TRBJ1-2; no reliable D call. Looked up from germline, CDR1 is LNHDA and CDR2 is SQIVND (reference sequence). Deletions cut 7 bases from V and 2 bases from J, with 14 bases between. The CDR3 sequence is 14 residues long. The CDR3 sequence: CASTFIGSNYGYTF. The CDR3 nucleotides read TGTGCCAGTACCTTCATCGGGAGCAACTATGGCTACACCTTC.

The J gene is TRBJ1-1, the V gene TRBV18, with 9 nucleotides matching TRBD1. Germline CDR1 KGHSH, CDR2 LQKENI. The junction had 1 base not matched to a gene; V was cut back by 2 bases and J by 0 bases. This CDR3 has 15 amino acids. CDR3 residues: CASSPGTGMNTEAFF. The CDR3 nucleotides read TGTGCCAGCTCACCAGGGACAGGGATGAACACTGAAGCTTTCTTT.

The genes are TRBV28 and TRBJ1-1; D is perhaps TRBD1 (6 bases). This CDR3 has 15 residues. Trimming removed 5 bases at V and 5 bases at J, with 18 bases between. CDR1 is MDHEN, CDR2 SYDVKM, per germline. CDR3 bases: TGTGCCAGCAGTACCCCGGGGGGCGGGGGGACTGAAGCTTTCTTT. Protein product: CASSTPGGGGTEAFF.

The chain has TRBV2 and TRBJ1-2; 9 nucleotides align to TRBD1. The CDR3 loop spans 15 amino acids. CDR1 is SNHLY and CDR2 is FYNNEI in the germline V gene. With V trimmed by 5 bases and J by 3 bases, 7 bases remained unmatched. The CDR3 coding sequence is TGTGCCAGCAGTCCAGGACAGGGGACATACTATGGCTACACCTTC. Encoded protein: CASSPGQGTYYGYTF.

The chain uses TRBV30 and TRBJ1-5; perhaps TRBD1 as D (6 bases). This CDR3 contains 17 residues. The V end was cut by 0 bases, the J end by 0 bases, with 15 bases between. Per the germline V gene, CDR1 is GTSNPN and CDR2 is SVGIG (reference sequence). The CDR3 sequence: CAWSVSRTVHSNQPQHF. The DNA for the CDR3 is TGTGCCTGGAGTGTAAGCCGGACAGTTCATAGCAATCAGCCCCAGCATTTT.

The rearrangement links TRBV3-1 (or the pseudogene TRBV3-2) to TRBJ1-1; D possibly corresponds to TRBD1 (5 bases). This CDR3 comprises 16 residues. Deletions cut 4 bases from V and 0 bases from J, with 15 bases between. CDR1 LGHDT and CDR2 YNNKEL come from the germline V gene (reference sequence). In DNA form, the CDR3 reads TGTGCCAGCAGCCCACGGGAGGGGCCCATGAACACTGAAGCTTTCTTT. The encoded protein is CASSPREGPMNTEAFF.

The V call is TRBV18, the J call TRBJ2-5; 9 nucleotides match TRBD2. The length of the CDR3 is 18 residues. CDR1 is KGHSH, CDR2 LQKENI, per germline. V shed 2 bases, J shed 4 bases, and the junction held 14 bases outside the gene matches. CDR3 protein: CASSPTGTSLSLGETQYF. The CDR3 DNA follows: TGTGCCAGCTCACCAACAGGGACTAGCCTAAGCCTGGGAGAGACCCAGTACTTC. The full variable domain, completed using reference TRBV18 and TRBJ2-5, is NAGVMQNPRHLVRRRGQEARLRCSPMKGHSHVYWYRQLPEEGLKFMVYLQKENIIDESGMPKERFSAEFPKEGPSILRIQQVVRGDSAAYFCASSPTGTSLSLGETQYFGPGTRLLVL.

This chain links TRBV2 with TRBJ2-2, with TRBD2 matching 8 bases. This CDR3 has 15 amino acids. Germline lookup yields CDR1 SNHLY and CDR2 FYNNEI. Losses at the gene ends were 7 bases for V and 1 base for J; bases not matched to a gene: 5. CDR3 sequence: CASTPGLGNTGELFF. CDR3 nucleotide sequence: TGTGCCAGCACACCGGGACTAGGGAACACCGGGGAGCTGTTTTTT.

This chain uses TRBV5-1 with TRBJ2-7; TRBD2 is a possible D gene (6 bases). CDR3 length: 12 residues. V shed 4 bases and J shed 5 bases, with 10 bases lying between them. The V gene's germline CDR1 is SGHRS and CDR2 YFSETQ. Here the CDR3 reads CASSGGGDEQYF. The CDR3 DNA reads as TGCGCCAGCAGCGGTGGCGGGGACGAGCAGTACTTC.

The chain couples TRBV7-9 to TRBJ2-7; D might be TRBD1 (5 bases). Germline loops: CDR1 SEHNR, CDR2 FQNEAQ (reference sequence). V shed 1 base and J shed 3 bases, with 13 bases lying between them. The CDR3 covers 15 residues. The CDR3 loop is CASSLGGVLGYEQYF. The CDR3 nucleotides are TGTGCCAGCAGCTTAGGGGGCGTATTAGGCTACGAGCAGTACTTC.

V usage is TRBV11-2 and J usage is TRBJ1-5, with D possibly TRBD1 on 5 matching bases. V gave up 5 bases and J gave up 0 bases, with 8 bases separating them. The germline V gene encodes CDR1 SGHAT and CDR2 FQNNGV. This CDR3 region has 14 residues. The DNA of the CDR3 is TGTGCCAGCAGCGGGGGGACTAGCAATCAGCCCCAGCATTTT. Its protein is CASSGGTSNQPQHF.

This chain joins TRBV11-2 and TRBJ1-4; TRBD1 might be the D (6 bases). V was pared by 7 bases and J by 6 bases, with 15 bases between. The CDR3 covers 14 residues. CDR1 SGHAT and CDR2 FQNNGV come from the germline V gene. For the CDR3, the DNA is TGTGCCAGCACCGCTCGGGGGGCGGATGAAAAACTGTTTTTT. It is translated as CASTARGADEKLFF.

The chain joins TRBV7-9 to TRBJ2-2, with 11 nucleotides matching TRBD1. The germline V gene encodes CDR1 SEHNR and CDR2 FQNEAQ (reference sequence). V shed 5 bases and J 2 bases; nucleotides not matched to a gene: 4. CDR3 length: 16 amino acids. CDR3 protein: CASSVWTGGNTGELFF. The CDR3 coding sequence is TGTGCCAGCAGCGTTTGGACAGGGGGCAACACCGGGGAGCTGTTTTTT. Based on the CDR3 plus reference TRBV7-9 and TRBJ2-2, the full variable domain is DTGVSQNPRHKITKRGQNVTFRCDPISEHNRLYWYRQTLGQGPEFLTYFQNEAQLEKSRLLSDRFSAERPKGSFSTLEIQRTEQGDSAMYLCASSVWTGGNTGELFFGEGSRLTVL.

The chain carries TRBV6-5 and TRBJ2-7; TRBD1 might be the D (6 bases). Germline CDR1 and CDR2: MNHEY and SVGAGI. The ends were cut back, 8 bases at V and 3 bases at J, with 17 bases in the middle. The CDR3 consists of 14 residues. This chain's CDR3 is CASGRGQQSYEQYV. CDR3 bases: TGTGCCAGCGGGCGAGGACAGCAAAGCTACGAGCAGTACGTC.

The V gene is TRBV5-5, the J gene TRBJ2-5; weak D call: TRBD1 (6 bases). The CDR3 totals 13 residues. Germline values: CDR1 SGHKS, CDR2 YYEKEE (reference sequence). With 1 base removed from V and 5 bases from J, the gap between germline ends came to 9 bases. The CDR3 coding sequence is TGTGCCAGCAGCTTGCAGGGGCTGGAGACCCAGTACTTC. Protein product: CASSLQGLETQYF. The whole variable domain, filled in from reference TRBV5-5 and TRBJ2-5, reads DAGVTQSPTHLIKTRGQQVTLRCSPISGHKSVSWYQQVLGQGPQFIFQYYEKEERGRGNFPDRFSARQFPNYSSELNVNALLLGDSALYLCASSLQGLETQYFGPGTRLLVL.

This clone was observed a single time. The chain joins TRBV5-1 to TRBJ1-2; D gene unclear. V was cut by 4 bases and J by 0 bases, with 10 bases left in between. Germline-derived CDR1 and CDR2 are SGHRS and YFSETQ. This CDR3 is built from 14 residues. The CDR3 spells CASSREGANYGYTF. The CDR3 nucleotides are TGCGCCAGCAGCCGCGAAGGAGCTAACTATGGCTACACCTTC.

This chain uses TRBV3-1 (or the pseudogene TRBV3-2) with TRBJ1-1; 8 positions match TRBD1. Germline assignment: CDR1 LGHDT and CDR2 YNNKEL (reference sequence). J was trimmed by 2 bases and V by 7 bases; bases with no gene match: 3. The CDR3 runs 13 residues. CDR3 residues: CASKTGENTEAFF. The CDR3 nucleotides read TGTGCCAGCAAGACAGGGGAAAACACTGAAGCTTTCTTT.

CDR3 bases: TGTGCCAGCAATGAAGCGGGGGGCGGATACGAGCAGTACTTC. Protein product: CASNEAGGGYEQYF. The V and J genes are TRBV9 and TRBJ2-7; 9 bases fit TRBD2. Germline assignment: CDR1 SGDLS and CDR2 YYNGEE. There are 14 residues in the CDR3. V shed 6 bases and J 4 bases; nucleotides not matched to a gene: 8.

J is TRBJ2-2 and V is TRBV5-1; 7 bases are a match to TRBD2. This CDR3 is 15 amino acids long. With 0 bases clipped from V and 5 bases from J, the junction kept 4 bases outside the gene matches. Germline V lookup: CDR1 SGHRS, CDR2 YFSETQ. CDR3 region: CASSLVASGTGELFF. The CDR3 DNA sequence: TGCGCCAGCAGCTTGGTCGCTAGCGGTACCGGGGAGCTGTTTTTT.

The chain joins TRBV19 to TRBJ2-2; 13 nucleotides match TRBD2. The CDR3 contains 16 residues. Trimming removed 7 bases from V and 5 bases from J; junction bases left unmatched: 7. Per germline, CDR1 LNHDA and CDR2 SQIVND (reference sequence). CDR3 sequence: CASKRTSGSLTGELFF. The DNA of the CDR3 is TGTGCCAGTAAGAGGACTAGCGGGAGTTTAACCGGGGAGCTGTTTTTT. The variable domain in full, with the rest retrieved from reference TRBV19 and TRBJ2-2, is DGGITQSPKYLFRKEGQNVTLSCEQNLNHDAMYWYRQDPGQGLRLIYYSQIVNDFQKGDIAEGYSVSREKKESFPLTVTSAQKNPTAFYLCASKRTSGSLTGELFFGEGSRLTVL.

The V and J genes are TRBV6-6 and TRBJ1-1; D not certain. This CDR3 is built from 14 residues. Per germline, CDR1 MNHNY and CDR2 SVGAGI (reference sequence). V lost 0 bases to trimming and J lost 1 base, with 6 bases between them. The CDR3 nucleotides read TGTGCCAGCAGTTACTCTGAAGCGAACACTGAAGCTTTCTTT. Encoded protein: CASSYSEANTEAFF.

The V call is TRBV6-2 or TRBV6-3, the J call TRBJ2-1; 7 nucleotides agree with TRBD2. This CDR3 has 13 residues. V was clipped by 5 bases and J by 15 bases; unmatched bases: 13. Germline-derived CDR1 and CDR2 are MNHEY and SVGEGT. This CDR3 reads CASSKPGLVVGFF. The CDR3 bases are TGTGCCAGCAGTAAGCCAGGACTAGTGGTTGGGTTCTTC.

V and J are TRBV5-1 and TRBJ2-5; 11 bases are a match to TRBD2. The CDR3 totals 15 residues. Germline V lookup: CDR1 SGHRS, CDR2 YFSETQ. V shed 2 bases and J 4 bases; nucleotides not matched to a gene: 4. The CDR3: CASSLTSGRRETQYF. In DNA form, the CDR3 reads TGCGCCAGCAGCTTAACTAGCGGGAGAAGAGAGACCCAGTACTTC. Combining the CDR3 with reference TRBV5-1 and TRBJ2-5 gives the whole variable domain KAGVTQTPRYLIKTRGQQVTLSCSPISGHRSVSWYQQTPGQGLQFLFEYFSETQRNKGNFPGRFSGRQFSNSRSEMNVSTLELGDSALYLCASSLTSGRRETQYFGPGTRLLVL.